This TCR beta chain was documented in a study of blood T cell repertoires in COVID-19. This CDR3 is built from 11 residues. V lost 6 bases to trimming and J lost 7 bases, with 9 bases between them. The germline V gene encodes CDR1 SGHTA and CDR2 FQGNSA. Here immunoSEQ multiplex PCR was the method, and the copy in TCRdb shows in-frame clones only, minus some. The sample lists 200,000 to 250,000 clones; about 90% were seen once. Sequencing used peripheral blood. The TCR comes from a woman aged 55-70 years with acute or convalescent COVID-19. The chain recombines TRBV7-2 with TRBJ1-2, with D uncertain. The CDR3 protein is CASRPVAGYTF. For the CDR3, the DNA is TGTGCCAGCAGGCCAGTAGCTGGCTACACCTTC.